The 2 T cell receptor beta chains listed next were all sequenced from one sample in a study of T cell responses to AZD1222 COVID-19 vaccine. Clones were sequenced by immunoSEQ multiplex PCR, and TCRdb holds only the in-frame ones, with some missing. The sample lists around 200,000 clones; 93% were seen once. The sequencing here drew on peripheral blood, taken on day 0 of AZD1222 vaccination. The source is an adult in good health.

As for this clone: One end of the junction is discordant with germline, which a read error may explain. This chain uses TRBV19 with TRBJ1-4, with 9 bases fitting TRBD1. The germline gives CDR1 LNHDA, CDR2 SQIVND (reference sequence). The CDR3 contains 14 residues. The CDR3 DNA reads as TGTGCCAGTAGTGCTCGGGACAGGGTGTCCGGATTATCTTTT. As protein: CASSARDRVSGLSF. Drawing the rest from reference TRBV19 and TRBJ1-4, the complete variable domain is DGGITQSPKYLFRKEGQNVTLSCEQNLNHDAMYWYRQDPGQGLRLIYYSQIVNDFQKGDIAEGYSVSREKKESFPLTVTSAQKNPTAFYLCASSARDRVSGLSFGSGTQLSVL.

The rearrangement links TRBV12-3 or TRBV12-4 to TRBJ1-2; no firm D call. The ends were cut back, 7 bases at V and 8 bases at J, with 17 bases in the middle. The CDR3 extends over 13 amino acids. Here the CDR3 DNA reads TGTGCCAGCATCCCTGGCCGGGCGGGAGGCTACACCTTC. This codes for CASIPGRAGGYTF.